The rows below give T cell receptor beta chains drawn from one sample of a study of a mutant IDH1 vaccine in newly diagnosed glioma. These TCRs' antigens remain unknown. Some clones are missing from TCRdb's copy, which holds only in-frame ones; the method was immunoSEQ multiplex PCR. Among approximately 50,000 clones listed, around four fifths were seen once. The sequences come from PBMCs, collected from a glioma patient whose treatment included an IDH1 peptide vaccine. The receptors come from a man aged 35-49 years with glioma. Each CDR3 is given with its conserved first and last residue. The D gene is left open where the match is weak. A row's size may be missing; if present it is once, few, many or a size class.

>few|TRBJ1-1|TRBV2|-
TGTGCCAGCAGGACGACCTCAGGGTCTGAAGCTTTCTTT
CASRTTSGSEAFF
>-|TRBJ2-1|TRBV6-4|TRBD2
TGTGCCAGCAGTGGAAGCGGGGGTGATTCACATGAGCAGTTCTTC
CASSGSGGDSHEQFF
>-|TRBJ1-3|TRBV7-9|-
TGTGCCAGCAGCTTACGGGGGGATGGAAACACCATATATTTT
CASSLRGDGNTIYF
>-|TRBJ1-5|TRBV4-1|-
TGCGCCAGCAGCCAAGAAGGGCAACAGCCCCAGCATTTT
CASSQEGQQPQHF
>-|TRBJ1-1|TRBV11-3|-
TGTGCCAGCAGCAAAGAGCGGGGGACTGAAGCTTTCTTT
CASSKERGTEAFF
>-|TRBJ1-1|TRBV7-9|-
TGTGCCAGCAGCTCCAATTCTGTGAACACTGAAGCTTTCTTT
CASSSNSVNTEAFF
>-|TRBJ2-7|TRBV6-1|-
TGTGCCAGCAGTGTCGGGCCGGGGTACGAGCAGTACTTC
CASSVGPGYEQYF
>-|TRBJ1-6|TRBV7-9|-
TGTGCCAGCAGCTTAGTTAATTCACCCCTCCACTTT
CASSLVNSPLHF
>-|TRBJ1-3|TRBV2|-
TGTGCCAGCAGTGTACAGGGCTCTGGAAACACCATATATTTT
CASSVQGSGNTIYF
>-|TRBJ2-1|TRBV7-2|-
TGTGCCAGCAGCTTATTACCCGCGCCTAGCTATGAGCAGTTCTTC
CASSLLPAPSYEQFF
>once|TRBJ2-3|TRBV4-1|TRBD2
TGCGCCAGCAGCCAACAAGATATCAGGACTAGCGGTAGCACAGATACGCAGTATTTT
CASSQQDIRTSGSTDTQYF
>-|TRBJ2-4|TRBV6-6|TRBD1
TGTGCCAGCAGAGCCGATAGGGGGCTCGTCGAAAACATTCAGTACTTC
CASRADRGLVENIQYF
>-|TRBJ1-6|TRBV4-2|-
TGTGCCAGCAGCCAAGGACAGAGCTCCTATAATTCACCCCTCCACTTT
CASSQGQSSYNSPLHF
>-|TRBJ2-7|TRBV5-1|-
TGCGCCAGCAGCCTATTGGTGGGGACGGGGGACGAGCAGTACTTC
CASSLLVGTGDEQYF
>once|TRBJ2-1|TRBV5-1|-
TGCGCCAGCAGCTTGGGAGCCCCCAATGAGCAGTTCTTC
CASSLGAPNEQFF
>-|TRBJ1-2|TRBV6-6|-
TGTGCCAGCAGTCCCGGACAGAACTATGGCTACACCTTC
CASSPGQNYGYTF
>-|TRBJ2-7|TRBV5-5|TRBD1
TGTGCCAGCAGCTCTGGACAGGACTACGAGCAGTACTTC
CASSSGQDYEQYF
>-|TRBJ1-1|TRBV19|-
TGTGCCAGTAGCCTGGACGGCCGAGGGAACACTGAAGCTTTCTTT
CASSLDGRGNTEAFF
>-|TRBJ2-7|TRBV9|TRBD1
TGTGCCAGCAGCGTCACAGGGGGGTCGTCAAACGAGCAGTACTTC
CASSVTGGSSNEQYF
>-|TRBJ1-1|TRBV27|-
TGTGCCAGCAGTTTACAGGCGATCACGATGAACACTGAAGCTTTCTTT
CASSLQAITMNTEAFF
>-|TRBJ2-5|TRBV5-5|-
TGTGCCAGCAGCTATACTGCAGGGGACCAAGAGACCCAGTACTTC
CASSYTAGDQETQYF
>-|TRBJ1-4|TRBV5-1|-
TGCGCCAGCAGCCGAGATACGGATGAAAAACTGTTTTTT
CASSRDTDEKLFF
>-|TRBJ1-2|TRBV5-5|-
TGTGCCAGCAGCTATGTACAGGGCTCCTATGGCTACACCTTC
CASSYVQGSYGYTF
>-|TRBJ2-7|TRBV27|TRBD1
TGTGCCACAGGACAGGGGAGTAATTACGAGCAGTACTTC
CATGQGSNYEQYF
>-|TRBJ1-3|TRBV9|-
TGTGCCAGCAGCGGCGACATCGGAAACACCATATATTTT
CASSGDIGNTIYF
>-|TRBJ2-1|TRBV19|-
TGTGCCAGTAGTAGTAATGAGCAGTTCTTC
CASSSNEQFF
>-|TRBJ2-5|TRBV11-2|-
TGTGCCAGCAGCTTAGATCGTGGCGGGAAGAGGCAGACCCAGTACTTC
CASSLDRGGKRQTQYF
>once|TRBJ2-1|TRBV6-5|TRBD2
TGTGCCAGCAGTTACATAGCGGGGGGGCCGGGGAATGAGCAGTTCTTC
CASSYIAGGPGNEQFF
>few|TRBJ1-2|TRBV7-2|-
TGTGCCAGCAGCTTAGGGCAGGGCCCCTATGGCTACACCTTC
CASSLGQGPYGYTF
>few|TRBJ1-1|TRBV7-9|TRBD1
TGTGCCAGCAGCCCTCGGACAGGAATGAACACTGAAGCTTTCTTT
CASSPRTGMNTEAFF
>-|TRBJ2-6|TRBV5-1|-
TGCGCCAGCAGCGAGTACTCTGGGGCCAACGTCCTGACTTTC
CASSEYSGANVLTF
>-|TRBJ1-5|TRBV11-2|TRBD1
TGTGCCAGCAGCTTAGCCGGCGGGACAGGGATGGAGCCCCAGCATTTT
CASSLAGGTGMEPQHF
>-|TRBJ2-3|TRBV6-5|-
TGTGCCAGCAGTCACCCTAGACGGAGAGATACGCAGTATTTT
CASSHPRRRDTQYF
>-|TRBJ1-4|TRBV19|-
TGTGCCAGTAGTAGCCTCCCGAGGGGCCCTGAAAAACTGTTTTTT
CASSSLPRGPEKLFF
>few|TRBJ1-5|TRBV2|-
TGTGCCAGCAGTGAACAGATCAGCAATCAGCCCCAGCATTTT
CASSEQISNQPQHF
>-|TRBJ2-3|TRBV7-9|TRBD2
TGTGCCAGCAGCTTACTAGCGGGGGCAACAGATACGCAGTATTTT
CASSLLAGATDTQYF
>few|TRBJ2-5|TRBV7-3|-
TGTGCCAGCAGCTCAGGATATGGGCACCAAGAGACCCAGTACTTC
CASSSGYGHQETQYF
>-|TRBJ1-1|TRBV6-6|-
TGTGCCAGCACCCCCCGACAGGCAAAAAAGACAGAAGCTTTCTTT
CASTPRQAKKTEAFF
>-|TRBJ2-7|TRBV7-8|-
TGTGCCAGCAGCTTTATACCGTGGTACGAGCAGTACTTC
CASSFIPWYEQYF
>-|TRBJ1-5|TRBV30|-
TGTGCCTGGAGTCCCACAGGGAGTCAGCCCCAGCATTTT
CAWSPTGSQPQHF
>-|TRBJ1-1|TRBV18|-
TGTGCCAGCTCACCACGGAGGTCAGGGGAAACTGAAGCTTTCTTT
CASSPRRSGETEAFF
>-|TRBJ1-2|TRBV6-5|-
TGTGCCAGCAGTTTGACGACGGGGAATGGCTACACCTTC
CASSLTTGNGYTF
>-|TRBJ1-2|TRBV28|-
TGTGCCAGCAGTTCAGGGTCGGATGGCTACACCTTC
CASSSGSDGYTF
>-|TRBJ1-5|TRBV6-5|-
TGTGCCAGCAGCTCGAGGGTAAATCAGCCCCAGCATTTT
CASSSRVNQPQHF
>once|TRBJ2-3|TRBV7-9|TRBD2
TGTGCCAGCAGCTTACGGGGGGGCACAGATACGCAGTATTTT
CASSLRGGTDTQYF
>once|TRBJ1-4|TRBV7-8|-
TGTGCCAGCAGCTTAAAATCGCGGACCCTGAGGAGAAATGAAAAACTGTTTTTT
CASSLKSRTLRRNEKLFF
>-|TRBJ2-7|TRBV10-2|-
TGCGCCAGCAGTGGGGTGGGGTTGGAGCAGTACTTC
CASSGVGLEQYF
>few|TRBJ1-3|TRBV6-1|TRBD1
TGTGCCAGCAGTGGCCTCAGGACAGGCGACTCTGGAAACACCATATATTTT
CASSGLRTGDSGNTIYF
>-|TRBJ1-6|TRBV9|TRBD1
TGTGCCAGCAGCGGCACCGGGACAGGGAATTCACCCCTCCACTTT
CASSGTGTGNSPLHF
>-|TRBJ1-4|TRBV18|-
TGTGCCAGCTCGCGTGCACAGGGAGGCACTAATGAAAAACTGTTTTTT
CASSRAQGGTNEKLFF
>-|TRBJ1-5|TRBV18|-
TGTGCCAGCTCATCCCAGTTCGGCAATCAGCCCCAGCATTTT
CASSSQFGNQPQHF
>-|TRBJ2-7|TRBV2|TRBD1
TGTGCCAGCAGACTCCCGGGACAGAAGAGCTCCTACGAGCAGTACTTC
CASRLPGQKSSYEQYF
>-|TRBJ2-1|TRBV5-1|TRBD1
TGCGCCAGCAGGACAGGGACGGAACTATGGGATGAGCAGTTCTTC
CASRTGTELWDEQFF
>few|TRBJ2-2|TRBV30|-
TGTGCCTGGAGTGCACGGGGGCAGGACACCGGGGAGCTGTTTTTT
CAWSARGQDTGELFF
>-|TRBJ2-1|TRBV5-8|TRBD2
TGTGCCAGCAGCCTCGGGACTAGCGGGACATACAATGAGCAGTTCTTC
CASSLGTSGTYNEQFF